Listed here are 4 T cell receptor beta chains from one sample, sequenced in a study of T cell repertoires in ileal Crohn's disease. Repertoires were generated with immunoSEQ multiplex PCR, while TCRdb's copy carries only in-frame clones and drops some. This table has roughly 4,100 clones, just under 75% appearing once. Specimen: ileal tissue. These receptors all stem from an adult with Crohn's disease.

This clone occurred a few times. This chain joins TRBV7-6 and TRBJ1-4; tentative D call: TRBD1 (6 bases). V was shortened by 3 bases and J by 6 bases, with 8 bases between the two germline ends. CDR3 length: 13 amino acids. Germline V gene lookup returns CDR1 SGHVS and CDR2 FNYEAQ. CDR3: CASSFNRDEKLFF. CDR3 DNA: TGTGCCAGCAGCTTTAACAGGGATGAAAAACTGTTTTTT.

The V call is TRBV7-2, the J call TRBJ2-3; D perhaps matches TRBD1 (5 bases). The germline V gene has CDR1 SGHTA and CDR2 FQGNSA. Trimming removed 5 bases at V and 4 bases at J, with 19 bases between. The CDR3 length is 16 residues. This CDR3 reads CASSRGISGLSDTQYF. Here the CDR3 DNA reads TGTGCCAGCAGCCGTGGGATCTCAGGGCTTTCAGATACGCAGTATTTT.

The V call is TRBV30, the J call TRBJ2-6; 7 nucleotides match TRBD1. The trim removed 4 bases at V and 0 bases at J, leaving 6 bases unmatched. The CDR3 runs to 16 residues. Germline V gene sequence: CDR1 GTSNPN, CDR2 SVGIG (reference sequence). CDR3 sequence reads: CAWTRTGPSGANVLTF. The CDR3 region has the DNA TGTGCCTGGACCCGGACAGGCCCCTCTGGGGCCAACGTCCTGACTTTC.

This chain connects TRBV5-1 to TRBJ2-2; tentative D call: TRBD2 (6 bases). The CDR3 is made up of 15 amino acids. V shed 4 bases and J shed 5 bases, with 15 bases lying between them. Germline-derived CDR1 and CDR2 are SGHRS and YFSETQ. CDR3 DNA: TGCGCCAGCAGCCTACCAGCGGGTGAAACCGGGGAGCTGTTTTTT. Protein sequence: CASSLPAGETGELFF.